The 7 T cell receptor beta chains below all came from one sample that was sequenced in a study of T-cell reconstitution after alpha-beta-depleted transplantation in children. Unique molecular identifiers were built into the TCRbeta library. One entry per CDR3 protein results from TCRdb running MiXCR on the PCR reads. This sample has about 440,000 distinct CDR3 sequences; over 40% occur once, and the top ten carry approximately 25%. The input for sequencing was PBMCs, taken before TCRalphabeta/CD19-depleted stem cell transplant. Every receptor here comes from a girl aged 2-9 years with aplastic anemia, due to receive a stem cell transplant.

V gene TRBV29-1 combines with J gene TRBJ1-2, with TRBD1 matching over 10 bases. Trimming removed 6 bases from V and 5 bases from J; junction bases left unmatched: 6. Per the germline V gene, CDR1 is SQVTM and CDR2 is ANQGSEA. The CDR3 is made up of 13 amino acids. The CDR3 is CSVSGTGVYGYTF. In nucleotides, the CDR3 is TGCAGCGTGTCCGGGACAGGGGTATATGGCTACACCTTC.

The chain uses TRBV12-3 or TRBV12-4 and TRBJ2-1; TRBD2 matches 10 bases. J gave up 5 bases and V 2 bases, and 12 bases lay outside the gene matches. This CDR3 is built from 18 residues. CDR3 bases: TGTGCCAGCAGTTTAAGCGGAGCGGGAGGGCCGCGAAACAATGAGCAGTTCTTC. It translates to CASSLSGAGGPRNNEQFF.

This clonotype was counted at least ten times. The chain has TRBV2 and TRBJ2-1, with a possible D match to TRBD2 (6 bases). Between the trimmed V and J ends, which lost 4 bases and 9 bases, there was a span of 13 bases. The CDR3 is 13 amino acids. Germline assignment: CDR1 SNHLY and CDR2 FYNNEI. CDR3 sequence reads: CASSGDFPAEQFF. CDR3 nucleotide sequence: TGTGCCAGCAGTGGGGACTTCCCGGCTGAGCAGTTCTTC.

In this sample, this clonotype turned up many times. The chain joins TRBV25-1 to TRBJ2-3; D perhaps matches TRBD1 (7 bases). The V and J ends lost 5 bases and 0 bases respectively, with 18 bases between them. This CDR3 is built from 17 residues. CDR1 and CDR2 (germline): MGHDK, SYGVNS. This CDR3 is CASSIPRGVGSTDTQYF. CDR3 nucleotide sequence: TGTGCCAGCAGTATACCCAGGGGGGTGGGAAGCACAGATACGCAGTATTTT. Supplemented by reference TRBV25-1 and TRBJ2-3, the full variable domain reads EADIYQTPRYLVIGTGKKITLECSQTMGHDKMYWYQQDPGMELHLIHYSYGVNSTEKGDLSSESTVSRIRTEHFPLTLESARPSHTSQYLCASSIPRGVGSTDTQYFGPGTRLTVL.

This clonotype was seen only a few times. The gene calls are TRBV20-1 and TRBJ2-7; D is possibly TRBD1 (6 bases). Germline V gives CDR1 DFQATT, CDR2 SNEGSKA (reference sequence). This CDR3 comprises 16 residues. Trimming took 3 bases from V and 4 from J, leaving 22 bases between them. CDR3 nucleotides: TGCAGTGCTAGTCCATCCTTCAGGGGACGGACTTACGAGCAGTACTTC. Amino acid sequence: CSASPSFRGRTYEQYF.

This rearrangement joins TRBV20-1 to TRBJ2-5; the D gene is possibly TRBD2 (5 bases). Germline CDR1 is DFQATT and CDR2 is SNEGSKA (reference sequence). V dropped 0 bases and J dropped 4 bases, with 15 bases sitting between them. The CDR3 extends over 15 amino acids. The CDR3 coding sequence is TGCAGTGCTAGAGATCTACTAGAGCAACGAGAGACCCAGTACTTC. Its protein product is CSARDLLEQRETQYF.

This clonotype was recorded a few times. This chain links TRBV5-1 with TRBJ2-7; tentative D call: TRBD1 (6 bases). This CDR3 comprises 12 residues. The V end lost 4 bases, the J end lost 5 bases, and 10 bases lay between the germline ends. The germline gives CDR1 SGHRS, CDR2 YFSETQ. In DNA, the CDR3 is TGCGCCAGCAGCCATTACAGGGACGAGCAGTACTTC. Amino acid sequence: CASSHYRDEQYF.